This TCR beta chain is drawn from a study of monozygotic twins with inflammatory bowel disease. General study findings and limits: IBD patients had lower TCRbeta diversity (inverse Simpson) than healthy co-twins.

As regards this clonotype: Its antigen remains unknown.

The CDR3 spans 14 residues. From its re-call of the 5' RACE reads, TCRdb lists each CDR3 protein once, without DNA. This sample's table has approximately 400,000 distinct CDR3 sequences. The sequenced material came from blood. The receptor's source is a human donor with ulcerative colitis or Crohn's disease, or a healthy co-twin of an affected twin (not recorded which). The V call is TRBV12-3 or TRBV12-4, the J call TRBJ2-5; TCRdb's D gene call, TRBD1, goes unchecked for lack of DNA. This CDR3 is CARSFTGAGETQYF.